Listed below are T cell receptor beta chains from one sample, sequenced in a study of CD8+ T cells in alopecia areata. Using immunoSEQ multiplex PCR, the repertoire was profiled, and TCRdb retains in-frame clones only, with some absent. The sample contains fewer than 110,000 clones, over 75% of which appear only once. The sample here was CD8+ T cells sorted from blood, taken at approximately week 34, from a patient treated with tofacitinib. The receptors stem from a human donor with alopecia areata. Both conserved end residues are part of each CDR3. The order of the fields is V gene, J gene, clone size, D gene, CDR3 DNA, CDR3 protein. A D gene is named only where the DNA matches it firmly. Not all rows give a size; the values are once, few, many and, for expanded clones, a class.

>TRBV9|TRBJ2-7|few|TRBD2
TGTGCCAGCAGCGTAGAAGCTAGCGGGAGCTCCTACGAGCAGTACTTC
CASSVEASGSSYEQYF
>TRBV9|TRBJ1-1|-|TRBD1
TGTGCCAGCAGCAAAAAGGACAGGGATTACGGAGGTGGTGAAGCTTTCTTT
CASSKKDRDYGGGEAFF
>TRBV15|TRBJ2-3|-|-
TGTGCCACCAGCCTCCGGGGGATAAGTTCAGATACGCAGTATTTT
CATSLRGISSDTQYF
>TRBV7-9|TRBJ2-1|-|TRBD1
TGTGCCAGCAGCTTAGTGGGACAGGGGTTCAATGAGCAGTTCTTC
CASSLVGQGFNEQFF
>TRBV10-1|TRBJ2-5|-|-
TGCGCCAGCAGTGAGGGGTCAGGCCAAGAGACCCAGTACTTC
CASSEGSGQETQYF
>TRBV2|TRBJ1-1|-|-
TGTGCCATCAAAGAGCCGGGACGGACGAACACTGAAGCTTTCTTT
CAIKEPGRTNTEAFF
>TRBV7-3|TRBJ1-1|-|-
TGTGCCAGCAGCTCCCCCGGGATGGGGGACACTGAAGCTTTCTTT
CASSSPGMGDTEAFF
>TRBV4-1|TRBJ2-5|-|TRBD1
TGCGCCAGCAGCCAAGAGGAGAGGGGGCGAGGAGAGACCCAGTACTTC
CASSQEERGRGETQYF
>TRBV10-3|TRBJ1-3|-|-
TGTGCCACCGGGGGGGCCGTCTCTGGAAACACCATATATTTT
CATGGAVSGNTIYF
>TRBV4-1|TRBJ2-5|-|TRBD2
TGCGCCAGCAGACCTAGCGGGAGGGAACAAGAGACCCAGTACTTC
CASRPSGREQETQYF
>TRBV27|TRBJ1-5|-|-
TGTGCCAGCAGTTTTATCGGAACGGACCAGCCCCAGCATTTT
CASSFIGTDQPQHF
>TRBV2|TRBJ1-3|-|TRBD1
TGTGCCAGCAGTGGGGACAGGTACTTTGGAAACACCATATATTTT
CASSGDRYFGNTIYF
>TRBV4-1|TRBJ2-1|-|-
TGCGCCAGCAGCCAAGATAGTCTAGTGCAGTTCTTC
CASSQDSLVQFF
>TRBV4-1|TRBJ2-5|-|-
TGCGCCAGCAGCCAAGGCTGGGGCCAAGAGACCCAGTACTTC
CASSQGWGQETQYF
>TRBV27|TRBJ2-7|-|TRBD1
TGTGCCAGCAGTTCAGGGGGCGGCGAGCAGTACTTC
CASSSGGGEQYF
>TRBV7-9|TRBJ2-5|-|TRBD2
TGTGCCAGCAGCTTGGGGACTAGAGGTGACGAGGCGTACTTC
CASSLGTRGDEAYF
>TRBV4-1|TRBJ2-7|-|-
TGCGCCAGCAGCCAAGAAGCCCCAGGACTTTCCCTCTCCTACGAGCAGTACTTC
CASSQEAPGLSLSYEQYF
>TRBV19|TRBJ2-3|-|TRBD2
TGTGCCAGTAGTATAAGAGCGGGAGCAAGTGATACGCAGTATTTT
CASSIRAGASDTQYF
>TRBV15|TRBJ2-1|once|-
TGTGCCACCAGCAGCACCGGACCTTACAATGAGCAGTTCTTC
CATSSTGPYNEQFF
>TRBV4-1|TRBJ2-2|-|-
TGCGCCAGCAGCCGGAACAGCGGAGATAACACCGGGGAGCTGTTTTTT
CASSRNSGDNTGELFF
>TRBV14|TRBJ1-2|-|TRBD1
TGTGCCAGCAGCCAGATTGGGACAGGGAACAACTATGGCTACACCTTC
CASSQIGTGNNYGYTF
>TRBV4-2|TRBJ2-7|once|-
TGTGCCAGCAGCCAAGGGACGGACGAGCAGTACTTC
CASSQGTDEQYF
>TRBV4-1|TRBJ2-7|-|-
TGCGCCAGCAGCGGGGGAAACGGTGCCGACGAGCAGTACTTC
CASSGGNGADEQYF
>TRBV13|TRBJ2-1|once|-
TGTGCCAGCAGCTTAGCTGTAGGGCCCAATGAGCAGTTCTTC
CASSLAVGPNEQFF
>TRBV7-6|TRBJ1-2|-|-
TGTGCCAGCAGCTTAGGGCCAGATTCTAACTATGGCTACACCTTC
CASSLGPDSNYGYTF
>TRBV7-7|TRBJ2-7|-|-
TGTGCTAGCAGCTTAGGGCGGGTGAGCGAGCAGTACTTC
CASSLGRVSEQYF
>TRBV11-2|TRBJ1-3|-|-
TGTGCCAGCAGCCAGAATGGACAGACCTTATATGGAAACACCATATATTTT
CASSQNGQTLYGNTIYF
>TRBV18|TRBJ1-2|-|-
TGTGCCATTTTCCGACAAAGCTATGGCTACACCTTC
CAIFRQSYGYTF
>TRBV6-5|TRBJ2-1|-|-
TGTGCCAGCAGTTCCCCGCAGGGTGAGCAGTTCTTC
CASSSPQGEQFF
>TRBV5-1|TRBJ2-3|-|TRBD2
TGCGCCAGCAGCCGTAGCGGGAACACAGATACGCAGTATTTT
CASSRSGNTDTQYF
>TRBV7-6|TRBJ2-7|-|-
TGTGCCAGCAGCTATACACTTATGGAGGCCGAGGGGGACGAGCAGTACTTC
CASSYTLMEAEGDEQYF
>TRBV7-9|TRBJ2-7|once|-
TGTGCCAGCAGCCGGGGCCTCTCCTACGAGCAGTACTTC
CASSRGLSYEQYF
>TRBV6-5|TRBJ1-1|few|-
TGTGCCAGCAGTCTGGCGGGCGTAGAAGCTTTCTTT
CASSLAGVEAFF
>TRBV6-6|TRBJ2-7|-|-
TGTGCCAGCAGTGAGACGGGAATCTACTACGAGCAGTACTTC
CASSETGIYYEQYF
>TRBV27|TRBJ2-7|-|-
TGTGCCAGCAGTTCCTCCTACGAGCAGTACTTC
CASSSSYEQYF
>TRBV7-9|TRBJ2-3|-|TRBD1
TGTGCCAGCAGCCCGCGGACAGGGGGAAGCACAGATACGCAGTATTTT
CASSPRTGGSTDTQYF
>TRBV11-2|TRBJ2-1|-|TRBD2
TGTGCCTCACGGCTAGCGGGAGAGTATGAGCAGTTCTTC
CASRLAGEYEQFF
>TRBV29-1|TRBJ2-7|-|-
TGCAGCGTTTATCCCCCCGGGCCGGTCTACGAGCAGTACTTC
CSVYPPGPVYEQYF
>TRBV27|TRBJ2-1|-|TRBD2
TGTGCCAGTCGGGTGGGGAGCGGGAGTTCCTACAATGAGCAGTTCTTC
CASRVGSGSSYNEQFF
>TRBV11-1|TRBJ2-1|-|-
TGTGCCAGCAGCTTGGGAGCGGGCCTGGCCAATGAGCAGTTCTTC
CASSLGAGLANEQFF
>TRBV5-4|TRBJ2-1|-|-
TGTGCCAGCAGCTTGGTCCTGGGTGACAATGAGCAGTTCTTC
CASSLVLGDNEQFF
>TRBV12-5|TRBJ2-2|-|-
TGTGCTAGTGGTCCACCCAGACAGCTAAGGAACACCGGGGAGCTGTTTTTT
CASGPPRQLRNTGELFF
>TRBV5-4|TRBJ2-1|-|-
TGTGCCAGCAGCTTGTTTCAGGGGTACAATGAGCAGTTCTTC
CASSLFQGYNEQFF
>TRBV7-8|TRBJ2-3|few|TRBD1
TGTGCCAGCAGCAACCGACAGGGGGACTCCACAGATACGCAGTATTTT
CASSNRQGDSTDTQYF
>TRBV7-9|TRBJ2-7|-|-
TGTGCCAGCAGCCCAATACAGGTGATCTCCTACGAGCAGTACTTC
CASSPIQVISYEQYF